The 7 T cell receptor beta chains below were found in one sample sequenced in a study of CD8+ T cells in alopecia areata (dated 2018 in TCRdb). Library prep was done by the immunoSEQ multiplex PCR assay. RNA was extracted from all samples and reverse transcribed into cDNA as template for TCR sequencing. The clones in this table, taken by TCRdb from immuneACCESS, are in-frame only. Not every clone is retained; where verified, under half of the shortfall comes from an unresolved V gene, and the cause of the rest is unknown. For this sample the table gives roughly 140,000 clones, of which less than 65% were detected only once. Of the sample, 36% is held by the ten largest clones. The sequenced material came from CD8+ T cells sorted from blood. Receptors were obtained from a human donor in good health.

The chain uses TRBV5-1 and TRBJ2-1; 7 nucleotides match TRBD2. The J segment lost 8 bases and the V segment lost 0 bases, leaving 5 bases of the junction unmatched. The germline gives CDR1 SGHRS, CDR2 YFSETQ. The CDR3 length is 14 residues. The CDR3 protein is CASSLGGTSDEQFF. The CDR3 nucleotides read TGCGCCAGCAGCTTGGGGGGTACTAGCGATGAGCAGTTCTTC.

The rearrangement links TRBV30 to TRBJ2-3; 12 bases align to TRBD2. The CDR3 sequence is 15 residues long. With 2 bases clipped from V and 6 bases from J, the junction kept 6 bases outside the gene matches. CDR1 is GTSNPN, CDR2 SVGIG, per germline (reference sequence). The CDR3 loop reads CAWSRLAGVGDTQYF. CDR3 bases: TGTGCCTGGAGTCGACTAGCGGGAGTTGGGGATACGCAGTATTTT.

V is TRBV5-6 and J is TRBJ2-1, with TRBD2 matching over 9 bases. With V trimmed by 4 bases and J by 8 bases, 16 bases remained unmatched. Germline CDR1 is SGHDT and CDR2 is YYEEEE. The CDR3 sequence is 17 residues long. The CDR3 coding sequence is TGTGCCAGCAGCGTAGACGAGGAGCGGGAGGTAGTCGATGAGCAGTTCTTC. It translates to CASSVDEEREVVDEQFF.

The J gene is TRBJ2-1, the V gene TRBV4-1; 12 bases fit TRBD2. This CDR3 is 16 amino acids long. Germline lookup yields CDR1 MGHRA and CDR2 YSYEKL. V shed 2 bases and J 8 bases; nucleotides not matched to a gene: 7. CDR3: CASSQTSSGRDYEQFF. DNA of the CDR3: TGCGCCAGCAGCCAAACTTCTAGCGGGAGGGATTATGAGCAGTTCTTC.

V usage is TRBV5-4 and J usage is TRBJ2-2; 13 nucleotides match TRBD2. CDR3 length equals 17 residues. The V segment lost 5 bases and the J segment 4 bases; nucleotides outside the gene matches: 8. Germline values: CDR1 SGHNT, CDR2 YYREEE (reference sequence). The CDR3 DNA is TGTGCCAGCAGGGGCGGACTAGCGGGAGACTCCACCGGGGAGCTGTTTTTT. Protein sequence: CASRGGLAGDSTGELFF.

This clone was detected only once. The CDR3 nucleotides are TGCGCCAGCAGTGCGAGACAGGGGGCCCACGAGCAGTACTTC. Translation: CASSARQGAHEQYF. The rearrangement joins TRBV10-2 to TRBJ2-7, with 10 bases identical to TRBD1. The length of the CDR3 is 14 residues. CDR1 and CDR2 (germline): WSHSY, SAAADI. The ends lost 4 bases at V and 5 bases at J; junction bases unmatched: 5.

The chain couples TRBV15 to TRBJ2-7; TRBD1 matches at 9 bases. V lost 2 bases to trimming and J lost 2 bases; unmatched junction nucleotides: 4. From germline, CDR1 is LNHNV and CDR2 YYDKDF (reference sequence). The CDR3 is made up of 15 amino acids. The CDR3 region is CATSRTGGSAYEQYF. In nucleotides, the CDR3 is TGTGCCACCAGCAGAACAGGGGGCAGCGCCTACGAGCAGTACTTC.